This TCR beta chain was recorded in a study of blood T cell repertoires in COVID-19. Per the original methods: Reference gene primer amplification in the assay estimated nucleated cell counts. Using immunoSEQ multiplex PCR, the repertoire was profiled, and TCRdb retains in-frame clones only, with some absent. From that table come the V and J calls and clone size; the DNA was used to work out D and trimming. Of approximately 220,000 clones listed, just under 90% are singletons. CDR3 length: 15 amino acids. The germline gives CDR1 SEHNR, CDR2 FQNEAQ (reference sequence). Trimming took off 6 bases at V and 2 bases at J, with 14 bases between the two ends.

V and J are TRBV7-9 and TRBJ1-5; no firm D call. The origin of this receptor is a young woman with acute COVID-19. The sequencing input was PBMCs or T cells enriched from blood (not recorded which). In DNA form, the CDR3 reads TGTGCCAGCAGTCCAGCGTCCTTGGGCAATCAGCCCCAGCATTTT. Amino acid sequence: CASSPASLGNQPQHF.